This TCR beta chain emerged from a study of T cells in Graves' hyperthyroidism and ophthalmopathy. V was pared by 8 bases and J by 5 bases, with 8 bases of the junction left unmatched. CDR3 size: 14 residues. The germline V gene has CDR1 MNHNS and CDR2 SASEGT. This clonotype was observed many times. TCR beta CDR3 region amplification was performed from RNA transcripts. Carried out on the TCR CDR3, a first-round RT-PCR used the HTBI primer set. Via MiXCR, TCRdb re-called the multiplex PCR reads, giving one row per CDR3 protein. Of fewer than 500,000 distinct CDR3 sequences in the sample, 13% to 15% were seen once.

The chain employs TRBV6-1 and TRBJ2-3, with TRBD2 matching 9 bases. This receptor was taken from a woman in her twenties or thirties with Graves' ophthalmopathy. Sample: blood. The CDR3 sequence is CASRLAGVGDTQYF. The CDR3 nucleotides read TGTGCCAGCCGCTTAGCGGGGGTAGGAGATACGCAGTATTTT.